This TCR beta chain was sequenced in a study of beta chain features in type 1 diabetes. Study-level results: In every one of the four CD4+ subsets, TCRB CDR3s were moderately but significantly shorter in Type 1 diabetes patients.

In its sample, this clone was seen many times. Its antigen is unknown. Averaging approximately 110 mL, one heparinised blood draw came from each individual donor. The CDR3 consists of 16 residues. Investigators reverse transcribed all isolated RNA, so they sequenced expressed TCRB transcripts. Method: immunoSEQ multiplex PCR; TCRdb's copy keeps in-frame clones and lacks some. The repertoire has 300,000 or so clones, roughly 8% of them found once; the top ten carry under 0.5%. The rearrangement links TRBV21-1 to TRBJ1-1; TRBD1, as called in the table, went unchecked against the DNA. TRBV21-1 is a documented pseudogene. Sequencing was performed on central memory CD4+ T cells from blood. This receptor was obtained from a woman aged 18-35 years in good health. The CDR3 DNA sequence: TGTGCCAGCAGCAAAGCCTTGACAGTTATGAACACTGAAGCTTTCTTT. Its protein product is CASSKALTVMNTEAFF.